This T cell receptor (beta chain) was documented in a study of blood T cell repertoires in COVID-19. Study-wide background: Whether acute or convalescent, the COVID-19 samples came from the United States, Italy and Spain.

The method was immunoSEQ multiplex PCR; TCRdb's version includes in-frame clones alone and lacks a portion of them. The sample has 120,000 or so clones; around 80% are singletons. Germline V gives CDR1 GTSNPN, CDR2 SVGIG (reference sequence). The V end lost 5 bases, the J end lost 2 bases, and 7 bases lay between the germline ends. CDR3 length: 11 residues. A Seattle source enrolled patients during active infection and followed them longitudinally. The rearrangement joins TRBV30 to TRBJ2-7; possible D gene TRBD1, 6 bases. The clonotype was recovered from a man under 40 with COVID-19, enrolled during active disease. Material for sequencing was peripheral blood. CDR3 DNA sequence: TGTGCCTGGGAGGGGGCCTACGAGCAGTACTTC. Amino acids: CAWEGAYEQYF.